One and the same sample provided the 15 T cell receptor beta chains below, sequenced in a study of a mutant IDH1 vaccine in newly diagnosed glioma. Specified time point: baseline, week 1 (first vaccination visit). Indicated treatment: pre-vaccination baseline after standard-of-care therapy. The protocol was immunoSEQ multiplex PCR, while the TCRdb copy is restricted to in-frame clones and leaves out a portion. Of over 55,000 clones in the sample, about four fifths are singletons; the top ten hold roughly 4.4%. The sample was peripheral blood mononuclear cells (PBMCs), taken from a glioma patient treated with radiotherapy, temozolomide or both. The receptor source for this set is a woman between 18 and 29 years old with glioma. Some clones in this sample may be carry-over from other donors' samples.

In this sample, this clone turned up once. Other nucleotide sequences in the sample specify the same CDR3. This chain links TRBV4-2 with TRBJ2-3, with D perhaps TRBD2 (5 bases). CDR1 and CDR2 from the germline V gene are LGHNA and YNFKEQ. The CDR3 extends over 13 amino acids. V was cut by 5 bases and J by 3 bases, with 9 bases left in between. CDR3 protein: CASSGGPTDTQYF. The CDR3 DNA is TGTGCCAGCAGCGGAGGTCCAACAGATACGCAGTATTTT.

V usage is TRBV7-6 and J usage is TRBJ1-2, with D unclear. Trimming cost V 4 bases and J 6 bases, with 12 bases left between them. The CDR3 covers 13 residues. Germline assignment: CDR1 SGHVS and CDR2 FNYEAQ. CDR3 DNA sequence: TGTGCCAGCAGCTCCGGACTGGCTGATGGCTACACCTTC. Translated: CASSSGLADGYTF.

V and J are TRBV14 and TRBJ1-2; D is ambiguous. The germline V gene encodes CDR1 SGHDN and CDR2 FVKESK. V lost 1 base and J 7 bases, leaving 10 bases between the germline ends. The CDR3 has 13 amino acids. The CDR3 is CASSQARYGGYTF. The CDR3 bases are TGTGCCAGCAGCCAAGCCCGCTATGGTGGCTACACCTTC.

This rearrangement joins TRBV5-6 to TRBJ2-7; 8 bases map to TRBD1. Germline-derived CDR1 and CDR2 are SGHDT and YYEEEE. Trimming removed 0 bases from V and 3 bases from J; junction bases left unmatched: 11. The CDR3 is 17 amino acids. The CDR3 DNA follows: TGTGCCAGCAGCTTGGCCCCCAGGGGGCGCCTCTTCTACGAGCAGTACTTC. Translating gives CASSLAPRGRLFYEQYF.

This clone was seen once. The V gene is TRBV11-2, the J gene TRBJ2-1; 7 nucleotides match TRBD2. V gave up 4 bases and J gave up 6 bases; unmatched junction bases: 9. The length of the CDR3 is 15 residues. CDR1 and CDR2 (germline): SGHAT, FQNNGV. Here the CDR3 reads CASSWGGLPTNEQFF. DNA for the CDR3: TGTGCCAGCAGCTGGGGGGGTTTACCAACCAATGAGCAGTTCTTC.

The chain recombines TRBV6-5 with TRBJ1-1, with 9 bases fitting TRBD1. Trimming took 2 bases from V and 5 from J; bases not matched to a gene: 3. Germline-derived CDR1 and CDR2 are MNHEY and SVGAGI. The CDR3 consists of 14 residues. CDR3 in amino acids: CASSYGQGMTEAFF. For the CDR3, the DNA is TGTGCCAGCAGTTACGGACAGGGGATGACTGAAGCTTTCTTT.

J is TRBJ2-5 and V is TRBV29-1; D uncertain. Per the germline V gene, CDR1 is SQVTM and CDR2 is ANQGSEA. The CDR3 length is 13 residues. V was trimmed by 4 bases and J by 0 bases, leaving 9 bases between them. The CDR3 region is CSVVGRYQETQYF. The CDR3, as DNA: TGCAGCGTTGTGGGTCGGTACCAAGAGACCCAGTACTTC.

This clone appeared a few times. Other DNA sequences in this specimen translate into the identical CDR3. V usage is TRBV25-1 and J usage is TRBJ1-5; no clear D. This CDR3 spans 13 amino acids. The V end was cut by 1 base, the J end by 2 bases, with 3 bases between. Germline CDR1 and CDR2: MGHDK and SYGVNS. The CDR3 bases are TGTGCCAGCAGTGAATCGGGCAATCAGCCCCAGCATTTT. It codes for CASSESGNQPQHF.

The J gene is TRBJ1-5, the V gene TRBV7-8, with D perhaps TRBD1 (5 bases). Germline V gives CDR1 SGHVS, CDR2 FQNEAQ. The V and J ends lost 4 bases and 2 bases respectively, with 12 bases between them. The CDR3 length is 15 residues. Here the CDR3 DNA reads TGTGCCAGCAGCTCCCCGGGGGGTGGCAATCAGCCCCAGCATTTT. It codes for CASSSPGGGNQPQHF. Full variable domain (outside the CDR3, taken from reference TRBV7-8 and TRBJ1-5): GAGVSQSPRYKVAKRGQDVALRCDPISGHVSLFWYQQALGQGPEFLTYFQNEAQLDKSGLPSDRFFAERPEGSVSTLKIQRTQQEDSAVYLCASSSPGGGNQPQHFGDGTRLSIL.

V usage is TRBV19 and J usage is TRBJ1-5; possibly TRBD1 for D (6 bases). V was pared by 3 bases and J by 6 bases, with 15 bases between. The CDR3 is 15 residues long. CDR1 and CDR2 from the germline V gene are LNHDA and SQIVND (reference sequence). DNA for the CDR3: TGTGCCAGTAGTATGCGGGGGGCTTTAAGTCAGCCCCAGCATTTT. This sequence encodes CASSMRGALSQPQHF.

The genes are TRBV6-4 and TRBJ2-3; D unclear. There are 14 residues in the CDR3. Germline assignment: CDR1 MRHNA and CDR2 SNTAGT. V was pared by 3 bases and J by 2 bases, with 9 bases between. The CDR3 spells CASSERPDTDTQYF. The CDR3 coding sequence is TGTGCCAGCAGTGAACGTCCTGACACAGATACGCAGTATTTT.

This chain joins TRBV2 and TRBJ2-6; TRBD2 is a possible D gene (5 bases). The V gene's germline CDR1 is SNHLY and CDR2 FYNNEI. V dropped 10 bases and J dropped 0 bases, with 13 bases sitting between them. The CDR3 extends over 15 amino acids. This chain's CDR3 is CATESGGSGANVLTF. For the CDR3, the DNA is TGTGCCACTGAGAGCGGCGGCTCTGGGGCCAACGTCCTGACTTTC.

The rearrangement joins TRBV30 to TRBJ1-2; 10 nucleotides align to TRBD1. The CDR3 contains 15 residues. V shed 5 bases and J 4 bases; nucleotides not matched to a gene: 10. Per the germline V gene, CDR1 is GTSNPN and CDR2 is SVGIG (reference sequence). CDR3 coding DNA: TGTGCCTGGGCTTTCGGACAGGGGGGAATCTATGGCTACACCTTC. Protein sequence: CAWAFGQGGIYGYTF.

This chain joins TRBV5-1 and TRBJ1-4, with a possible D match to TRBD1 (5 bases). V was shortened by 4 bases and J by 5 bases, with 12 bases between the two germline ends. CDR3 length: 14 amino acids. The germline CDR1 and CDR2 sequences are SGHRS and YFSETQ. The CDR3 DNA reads TGCGCCAGCAGCCCCGGGGGGGGGAATGAAAAACTGTTTTTT. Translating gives CASSPGGGNEKLFF.

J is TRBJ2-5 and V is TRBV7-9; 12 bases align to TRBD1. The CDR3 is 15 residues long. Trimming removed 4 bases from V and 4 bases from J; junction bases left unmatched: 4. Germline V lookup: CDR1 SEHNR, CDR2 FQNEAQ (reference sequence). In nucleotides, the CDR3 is TGTGCCAGCAGCTCACGGGACAGGGGGCGAGAGACCCAGTACTTC. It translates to CASSSRDRGRETQYF.